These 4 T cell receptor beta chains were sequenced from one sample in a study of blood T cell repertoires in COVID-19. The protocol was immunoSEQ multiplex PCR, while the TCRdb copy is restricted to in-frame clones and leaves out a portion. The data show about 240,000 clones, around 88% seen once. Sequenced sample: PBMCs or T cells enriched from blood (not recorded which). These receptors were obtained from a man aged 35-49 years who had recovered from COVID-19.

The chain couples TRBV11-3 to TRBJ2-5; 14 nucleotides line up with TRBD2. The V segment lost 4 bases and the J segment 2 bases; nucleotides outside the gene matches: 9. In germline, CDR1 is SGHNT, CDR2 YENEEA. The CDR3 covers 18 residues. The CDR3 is CASSSGLAGASAQETQYF. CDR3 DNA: TGTGCCAGCAGCTCGGGACTAGCGGGGGCCTCCGCTCAAGAGACCCAGTACTTC.

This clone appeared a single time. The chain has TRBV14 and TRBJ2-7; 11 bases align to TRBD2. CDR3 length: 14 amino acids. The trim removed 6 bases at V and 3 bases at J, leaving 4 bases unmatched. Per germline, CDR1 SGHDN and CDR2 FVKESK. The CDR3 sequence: CASSIAGGNYEQYF. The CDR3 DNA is TGTGCCAGCAGTATAGCGGGAGGGAACTACGAGCAGTACTTC.

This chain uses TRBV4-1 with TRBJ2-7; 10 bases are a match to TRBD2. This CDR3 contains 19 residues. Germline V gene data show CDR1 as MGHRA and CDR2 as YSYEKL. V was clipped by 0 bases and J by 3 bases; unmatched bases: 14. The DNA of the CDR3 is TGCGCCAGCAGCCAAGATTACCGTTTTATACTAGCGGGGCGCTACGAGCAGTACTTC. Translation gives CASSQDYRFILAGRYEQYF.

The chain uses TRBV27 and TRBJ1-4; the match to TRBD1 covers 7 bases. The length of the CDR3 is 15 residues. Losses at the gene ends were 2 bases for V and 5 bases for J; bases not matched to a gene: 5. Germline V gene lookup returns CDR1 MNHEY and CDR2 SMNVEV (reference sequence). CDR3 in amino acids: CASSLVTGMNEKLFF. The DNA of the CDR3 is TGTGCCAGCAGTTTAGTGACAGGGATGAATGAAAAACTGTTTTTT.